This is a list of T cell receptor beta chains from one sample in a study of T cells in tuberculosis. Method: immunoSEQ multiplex PCR; TCRdb's copy keeps in-frame clones and lacks some. This sample has tens of thousands of clones, with 90% to 95% found just once. Specimen: PBMCs. Receptor source: a donor aged 10-29 years with latent tuberculosis or without tuberculosis infection. Both conserved end residues are part of each CDR3. D genes are given only for firm matches. Expanded clones are given a class, and other clones once, few, many or no size at all.

J	length	size	V	D	DNA	CDR3
TRBJ1-1	14	.	TRBV27	.	TGTGCCAGCAGTTTATACTACGGGAACACTGAAGCTTTCTTT	CASSLYYGNTEAFF
TRBJ1-1	10	.	TRBV30	.	TGTGCCTGGCAATCAGGGAGGGCTTTCTTT	CAWQSGRAFF
TRBJ1-2	17	.	TRBV15	.	TGTGCCACCGACCGGGGCGGGGGCGAGAGTTTGAACTATGGCTACACCTTC	CATDRGGGESLNYGYTF
TRBJ2-3	16	.	TRBV5-1	TRBD2	TGCGCCAGCAGTCCCAGGACTAGCGGGGGCACAGATACGCAGTATTTT	CASSPRTSGGTDTQYF
TRBJ2-7	21	.	TRBV4-1	TRBD2	TGCGCCAGCAGCCAAGTTAGCGGGTTCGGACCCACTATACATCTCTCCTACGAGCAGTACTTC	CASSQVSGFGPTIHLSYEQYF
TRBJ2-5	15	.	TRBV9	TRBD1	TGTGCCAGCAGCCCCTCGACAGGGGGGCAAGAGACCCAGTACTTC	CASSPSTGGQETQYF
TRBJ2-1	14	.	TRBV7-3	TRBD1	TGTGCCAGCAGCTCTGGACAGGGGGCTAGTGAGCAGTTCTTC	CASSSGQGASEQFF
TRBJ1-5	18	.	TRBV19	.	TGTGCCAGTAGTATTAGGTTGAGGGTGAGGGATAGCAATCAGCCCCAGCATTTT	CASSIRLRVRDSNQPQHF
TRBJ2-3	14	.	TRBV6-5	TRBD2	TGTGCCAGCCATAGGAGCGGGGGCACAGATACGCAGTATTTT	CASHRSGGTDTQYF
TRBJ2-1	12	.	TRBV11-2	.	TGTGCCAGCAGCCTGAGGATCAATGAGCAGTTCTTC	CASSLRINEQFF
TRBJ2-1	17	.	TRBV11-2	TRBD2	TGTGCCAGCAGCCCCGGGAGGGGCAAAAGCTCCTACAATGAGCAGTTCTTC	CASSPGRGKSSYNEQFF
TRBJ1-1	15	.	TRBV19	.	TGTGCCAGTAGTATTGCAACAGGGTGGACCACTGAAGCTTTCTTT	CASSIATGWTTEAFF
TRBJ1-1	16	.	TRBV11-2	.	TGTGCCAGCAGCTTAAACCCCGGGACACAGAAAGACGGAGCTTTCTTT	CASSLNPGTQKDGAFF
TRBJ1-3	17	.	TRBV6-1	.	TGTGCCAGCAGTGCCCGCTTGCAGGGGAGAGACCGAACCACCATATATTTT	CASSARLQGRDRTTIYF
TRBJ1-5	12	.	TRBV7-2	.	TGTGCCAGCAGCTTCCTAGGTCAGCCCCAGCATTTT	CASSFLGQPQHF
TRBJ1-1	14	.	TRBV6-1	.	TGTGCCAGCAGCCCTCAGGGCGAAGACACTGAAGCTTTCTTT	CASSPQGEDTEAFF
TRBJ2-1	15	.	TRBV19	TRBD2	TGTGCCAGTAGACTAACAGCGGGAGGGTTAAATGAGCAGTTCTTC	CASRLTAGGLNEQFF
TRBJ1-2	15	.	TRBV30	TRBD1	TGTGCCTTAGGCTTCCGGGACAGCCAATTCTATGGCTACACCTTC	CALGFRDSQFYGYTF
TRBJ2-3	17	.	TRBV2	TRBD2	TGTGCCAGCAGTGAAGCGCCAATCGGGGGGGACACAGATACGCAGTATTTT	CASSEAPIGGDTDTQYF
TRBJ2-3	17	.	TRBV12-5	TRBD2	TGTGCTAGTGGTTTGAATCCTAGCGGGGGGGCTGGAGATACGCAGTATTTT	CASGLNPSGGAGDTQYF
TRBJ1-2	12	once	TRBV19	TRBD1	TGTGCCAGTAGTCCTCGGGACAGGGGCTACACCTTC	CASSPRDRGYTF
TRBJ2-3	13	.	TRBV6-6	.	TGTGCCAGCACGCCCGCCGGTGGAGATACGCAGTATTTT	CASTPAGGDTQYF
TRBJ2-7	13	.	TRBV29-1	.	TGCAGCGTTTTCGGAGGGAGTACCTACGAGCAGTACTTC	CSVFGGSTYEQYF
TRBJ2-7	13	once	TRBV2	.	TGTGCCAGCAGCGCCGGGATCCGAAGCGAGCAGTACTTC	CASSAGIRSEQYF
TRBJ2-3	13	.	TRBV7-7	.	TGTGCCAGCAGCTTAGCGCAGACAGATACGCAGTATTTT	CASSLAQTDTQYF
TRBJ1-4	15	.	TRBV6-5	.	TGTGCCAGCAGGATAACAGTTTCAACTAATGAAAAACTGTTTTTT	CASRITVSTNEKLFF
TRBJ2-1	16	.	TRBV11-2	TRBD2	TGTGCCAGCAGCTTTATAGCGGGAGTCGATTCGGATGAGCAGTTCTTC	CASSFIAGVDSDEQFF
TRBJ1-5	16	.	TRBV21-1	.	TGTGCCAGCAGCACGACGACAGGCCCAAGGGATCAGCCCCAGCATTTT	CASSTTTGPRDQPQHF
TRBJ1-1	13	.	TRBV9	TRBD1	TGTGCCAGCAGCGCTATAGACAGGGGTGAAGCTTTCTTT	CASSAIDRGEAFF
TRBJ2-1	17	.	TRBV2	TRBD1	TGTGCCAATATCCGGGACAGGGACTTTAGCTCCTACAATGAGCAGTTCTTC	CANIRDRDFSSYNEQFF
TRBJ2-3	14	.	TRBV27	.	TGTGCCAGCAGCCCCGGATTCGGAGGAGATACGCAGTATTTT	CASSPGFGGDTQYF
TRBJ1-2	15	once	TRBV5-4	TRBD1	TGTGCCAGCAGCGTACAGGGGGCGCGGGGTTATGGCTACACCTTC	CASSVQGARGYGYTF
TRBJ2-5	12	.	TRBV2	.	TGTGCCAGCCGAACTCGGTACGAGACCCAGTACTTC	CASRTRYETQYF